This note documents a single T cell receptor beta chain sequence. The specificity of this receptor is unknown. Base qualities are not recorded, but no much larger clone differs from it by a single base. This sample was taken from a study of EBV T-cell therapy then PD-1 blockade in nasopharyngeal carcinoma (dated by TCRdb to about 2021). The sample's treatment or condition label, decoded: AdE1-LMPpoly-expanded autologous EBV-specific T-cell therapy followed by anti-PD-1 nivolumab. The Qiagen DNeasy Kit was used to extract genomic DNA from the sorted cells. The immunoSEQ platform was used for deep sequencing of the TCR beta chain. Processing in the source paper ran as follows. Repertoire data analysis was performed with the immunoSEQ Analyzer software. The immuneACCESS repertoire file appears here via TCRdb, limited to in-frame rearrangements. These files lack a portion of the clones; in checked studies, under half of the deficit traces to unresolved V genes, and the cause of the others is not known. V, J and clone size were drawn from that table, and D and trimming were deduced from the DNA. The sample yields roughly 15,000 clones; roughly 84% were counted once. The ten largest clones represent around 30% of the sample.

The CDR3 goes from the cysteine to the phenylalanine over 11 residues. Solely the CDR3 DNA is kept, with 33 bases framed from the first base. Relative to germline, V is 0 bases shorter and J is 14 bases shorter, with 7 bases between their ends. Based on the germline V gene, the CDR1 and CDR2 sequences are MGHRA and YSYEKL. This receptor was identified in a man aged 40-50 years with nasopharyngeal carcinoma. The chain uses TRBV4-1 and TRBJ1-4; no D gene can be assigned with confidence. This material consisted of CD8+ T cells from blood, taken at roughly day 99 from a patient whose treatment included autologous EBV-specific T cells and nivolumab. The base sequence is TGCGCCAGCAGCCAAGATCTGACTCTGTTTTTT. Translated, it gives CASSQDLTLFF.